This T cell receptor (beta chain) was found in a study of OX40 agonist ivuxolimab in advanced cancers. Study information: Patients received intravenous ivuxolimab every 2 weeks at 0.01 to 10 mg/kg. Dose-escalation patients suffered from hepatocellular carcinoma, melanoma, renal cell or head and neck cancer. Study findings and constraints: The 0.1-3.0 mg/kg partial responders had among the lowest clonal expansion. CD4+ and CD8+ blood T cells expanded clonally by week 6 at 0.1 to 3.0 mg/kg.

Assay: immunoSEQ multiplex PCR; the TCRdb copy retains only in-frame clones and omits some. This table holds about 79,000 clones, around 94% found once. Germline lookup yields CDR1 LNHDA and CDR2 SQIVND (reference sequence). After removal of 5 bases from V and 2 bases from J, the junction contained 3 bases not matched to a gene. This CDR3 has 15 amino acids. About this clone: The antigen remains undetermined.

This sample comprised CD4+ or CD8+ T cells sorted from blood, obtained in a trial of the OX40 agonist ivuxolimab. The chain employs TRBV19 and TRBJ1-5; 10 bases map to TRBD1. The source of this sequence is an adult with an advanced solid tumor such as melanoma, head and neck, liver or kidney cancer. CDR3 sequence: CASSPGTGGNQPQHF. The CDR3, as DNA: TGTGCCAGTAGTCCGGGGACAGGGGGCAATCAGCCCCAGCATTTT.